This TCR beta chain was sequenced in a study of tumor-infiltrating lymphocytes in localized non-small cell lung cancer. The CDR3 loop spans 17 amino acids. CDR1 is LNHDA, CDR2 SQIVND, per germline (reference sequence). V trimming: 3 bases; J trimming: 2 bases; junction bases outside the gene matches: 8. TCRdb's copy holds only in-frame clones and misses some; the assay was immunoSEQ multiplex PCR. There are about 8,400 clones in the sample; over 60% occur only once, and 5.1% lies in the top ten. The chain has TRBV19 and TRBJ2-7; 12 nucleotides match TRBD2. This clonotype originated in a human donor with non-small cell lung cancer. Sequencing was done on a sample of lung tumor tissue. The CDR3 is CASSMTPRLAGAYEQYF. The DNA of the CDR3 is TGTGCCAGTAGTATGACCCCCAGACTAGCGGGAGCCTACGAGCAGTACTTC. The variable domain in full, with the rest retrieved from reference TRBV19 and TRBJ2-7, is DGGITQSPKYLFRKEGQNVTLSCEQNLNHDAMYWYRQDPGQGLRLIYYSQIVNDFQKGDIAEGYSVSREKKESFPLTVTSAQKNPTAFYLCASSMTPRLAGAYEQYFGPGTRLTVT.